The clone carrying this T cell receptor (beta chain) was seen a few times. Its antigen is unknown. During its preparation, the TCRbeta library received unique molecular identifiers. TCRdb re-called the PCR reads with MiXCR, one entry per CDR3 protein. The table has approximately 350,000 distinct CDR3 sequences, 16% seen once. These data originate in a study of T-cell reconstitution after alpha-beta-depleted transplantation in children. Findings of the study overall: It was newly produced T cells that mostly accounted for T-cell counts and diversity one year after transplant. After transplant, at about two months, alpha-beta T cells were reportedly derived from several hundred expanded graft clones.

The germline V gene has CDR1 SGHTA and CDR2 FQGNSA. The CDR3 loop spans 15 amino acids. The germline V and J ends were trimmed by 2 bases and 7 bases, with 15 bases remaining between them. J is TRBJ2-1 and V is TRBV7-2; no clear D. This TCR derives from a male patient between 2 and 9 years old who had a stem cell transplant for acute lymphoblastic leukemia, so the T cells may come from the graft donor. Sequencing was performed on PBMCs, mostly from graft donor cells, taken 360 days after TCRalphabeta/CD19-depleted stem cell transplant. CDR3 loop: CASSLQSTVGNEQFF. The CDR3 nucleotides read TGTGCCAGCAGCTTACAGTCCACAGTGGGTAATGAGCAGTTCTTC.